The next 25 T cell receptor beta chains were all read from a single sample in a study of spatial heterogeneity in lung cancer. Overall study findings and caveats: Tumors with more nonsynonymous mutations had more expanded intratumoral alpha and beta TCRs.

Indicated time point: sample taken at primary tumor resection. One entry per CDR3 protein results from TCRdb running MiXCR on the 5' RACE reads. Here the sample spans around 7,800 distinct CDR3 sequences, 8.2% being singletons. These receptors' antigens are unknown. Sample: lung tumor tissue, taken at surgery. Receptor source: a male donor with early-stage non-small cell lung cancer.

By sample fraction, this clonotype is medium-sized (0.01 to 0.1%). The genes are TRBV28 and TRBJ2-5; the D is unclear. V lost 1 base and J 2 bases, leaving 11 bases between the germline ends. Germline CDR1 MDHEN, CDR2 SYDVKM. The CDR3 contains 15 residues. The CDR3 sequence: CASSLSGAFQETQYF. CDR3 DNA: TGTGCCAGCAGTTTATCGGGCGCATTTCAAGAGACCCAGTACTTC.

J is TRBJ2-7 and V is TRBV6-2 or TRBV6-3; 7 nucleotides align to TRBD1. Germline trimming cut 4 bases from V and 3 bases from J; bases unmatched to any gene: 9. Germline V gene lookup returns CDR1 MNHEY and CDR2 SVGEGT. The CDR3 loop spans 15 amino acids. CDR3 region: CASSFPRGSVYEQYF. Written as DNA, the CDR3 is TGTGCCAGCAGTTTCCCCAGGGGGTCCGTCTACGAGCAGTACTTC.

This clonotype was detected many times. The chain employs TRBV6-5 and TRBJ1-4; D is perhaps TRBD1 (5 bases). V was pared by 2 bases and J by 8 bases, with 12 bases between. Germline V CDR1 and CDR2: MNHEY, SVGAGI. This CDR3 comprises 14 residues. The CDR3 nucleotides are TGTGCCAGCAGTTACGGGGGTGCGAGAGAAAAACTGTTTTTT. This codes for CASSYGGAREKLFF.

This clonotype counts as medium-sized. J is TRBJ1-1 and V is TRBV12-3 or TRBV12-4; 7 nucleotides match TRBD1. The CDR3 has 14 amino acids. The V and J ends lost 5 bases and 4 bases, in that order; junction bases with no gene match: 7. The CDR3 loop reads CASSPQGGSTEAFF. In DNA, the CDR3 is TGTGCCAGCAGTCCCCAGGGGGGGAGCACTGAAGCTTTCTTT.

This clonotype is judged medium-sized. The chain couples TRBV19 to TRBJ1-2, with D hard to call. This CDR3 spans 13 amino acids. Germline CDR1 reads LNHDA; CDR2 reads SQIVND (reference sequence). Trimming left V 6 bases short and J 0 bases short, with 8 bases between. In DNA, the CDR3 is TGTGCCAGTAGGGACTCCTCTAACTATGGCTACACCTTC. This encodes CASRDSSNYGYTF.

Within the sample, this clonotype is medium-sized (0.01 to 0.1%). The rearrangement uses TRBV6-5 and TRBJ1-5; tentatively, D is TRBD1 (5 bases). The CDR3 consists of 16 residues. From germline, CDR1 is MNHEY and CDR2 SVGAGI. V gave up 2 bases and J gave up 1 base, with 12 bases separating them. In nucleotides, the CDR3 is TGTGCCAGCAGTTACAGGGGACCTAGGAGCAATCAGCCCCAGCATTTT. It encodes CASSYRGPRSNQPQHF.

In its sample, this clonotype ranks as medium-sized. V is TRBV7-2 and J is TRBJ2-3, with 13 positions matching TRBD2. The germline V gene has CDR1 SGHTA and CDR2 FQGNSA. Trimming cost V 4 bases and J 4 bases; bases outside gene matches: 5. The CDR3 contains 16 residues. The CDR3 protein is CASSSGTSGRADTQYF. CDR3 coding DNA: TGTGCCAGCAGCTCCGGTACTAGCGGGAGGGCAGATACGCAGTATTTT.

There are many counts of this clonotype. The CDR3 loop is CSARVPLRGPDTQYF. The CDR3 nucleotides read TGCAGTGCTAGAGTTCCTCTCAGGGGACCAGATACGCAGTATTTT. The chain uses TRBV20-1 and TRBJ2-3, with a possible D match to TRBD1 (6 bases). V shed 1 base and J shed 4 bases, with 15 bases lying between them. This CDR3 contains 15 residues. Germline V gene lookup returns CDR1 DFQATT and CDR2 SNEGSKA (reference sequence).

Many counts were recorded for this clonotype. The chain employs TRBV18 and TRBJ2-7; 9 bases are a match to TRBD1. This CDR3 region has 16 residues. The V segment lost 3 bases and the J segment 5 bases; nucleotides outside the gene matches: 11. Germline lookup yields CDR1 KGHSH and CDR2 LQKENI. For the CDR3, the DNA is TGTGCCAGCTCACCCATGGGACAGGGATTAATCCACGAGCAGTACTTC. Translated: CASSPMGQGLIHEQYF.

The CDR3 region is CASSSDRNYEQYF. The CDR3 bases are TGTGCCAGCAGTTCAGACAGAAACTACGAGCAGTACTTC. The V call is TRBV12-3 or TRBV12-4, the J call TRBJ2-7, with a weak D call TRBD1 (5 bases). Trimming took off 4 bases at V and 3 bases at J, with 10 bases between the two ends. The CDR3 extends over 13 amino acids.

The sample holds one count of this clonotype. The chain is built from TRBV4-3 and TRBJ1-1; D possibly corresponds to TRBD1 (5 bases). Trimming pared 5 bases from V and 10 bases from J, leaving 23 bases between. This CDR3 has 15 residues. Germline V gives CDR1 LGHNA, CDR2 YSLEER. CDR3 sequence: CASSSVRDSVEAAFF. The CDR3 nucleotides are TGCGCCAGCAGCTCGGTCCGGGACTCGGTCGAAGCAGCTTTCTTT.

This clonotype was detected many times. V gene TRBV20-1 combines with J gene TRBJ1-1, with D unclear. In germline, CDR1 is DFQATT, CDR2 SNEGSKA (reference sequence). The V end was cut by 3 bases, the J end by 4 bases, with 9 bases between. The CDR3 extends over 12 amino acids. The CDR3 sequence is CSASKGSTEAFF. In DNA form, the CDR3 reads TGCAGTGCTAGCAAAGGGAGCACTGAAGCTTTCTTT.

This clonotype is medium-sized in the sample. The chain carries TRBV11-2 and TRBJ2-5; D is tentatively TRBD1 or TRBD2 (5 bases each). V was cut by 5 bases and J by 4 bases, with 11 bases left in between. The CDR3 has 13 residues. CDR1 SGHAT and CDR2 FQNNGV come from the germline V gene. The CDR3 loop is CASSPGARETQYF. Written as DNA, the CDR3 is TGTGCCAGCAGCCCCGGGGCGAGAGAGACCCAGTACTTC.

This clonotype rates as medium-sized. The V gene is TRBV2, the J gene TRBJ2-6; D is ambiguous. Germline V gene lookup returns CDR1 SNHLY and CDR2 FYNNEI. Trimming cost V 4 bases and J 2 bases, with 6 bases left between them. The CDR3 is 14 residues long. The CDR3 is CASSVTAGANVLTF. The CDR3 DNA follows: TGTGCCAGCAGTGTCACAGCTGGGGCCAACGTCCTGACTTTC.

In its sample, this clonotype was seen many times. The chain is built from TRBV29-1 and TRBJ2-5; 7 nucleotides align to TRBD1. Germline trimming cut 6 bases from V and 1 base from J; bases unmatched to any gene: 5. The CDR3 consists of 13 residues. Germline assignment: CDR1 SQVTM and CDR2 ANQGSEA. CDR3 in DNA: TGCAGCGTGGGGGACAGCCTCCAAGAGACCCAGTACTTC. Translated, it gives CSVGDSLQETQYF.

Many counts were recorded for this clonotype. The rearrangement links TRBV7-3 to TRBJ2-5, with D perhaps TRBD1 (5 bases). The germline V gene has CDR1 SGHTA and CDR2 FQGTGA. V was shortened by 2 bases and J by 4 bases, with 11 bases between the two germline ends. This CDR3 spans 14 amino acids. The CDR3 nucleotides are TGTGCCAGCAGCTTAGCAGGGAACGGAGAGACCCAGTACTTC. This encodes CASSLAGNGETQYF. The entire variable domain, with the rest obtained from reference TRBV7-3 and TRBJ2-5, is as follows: GAGVSQTPSNKVTEKGKYVELRCDPISGHTALYWYRQSLGQGPEFLIYFQGTGAADDSGLPNDRFFAVRPEGSVSTLKIQRTERGDSAVYLCASSLAGNGETQYFGPGTRLLVL.

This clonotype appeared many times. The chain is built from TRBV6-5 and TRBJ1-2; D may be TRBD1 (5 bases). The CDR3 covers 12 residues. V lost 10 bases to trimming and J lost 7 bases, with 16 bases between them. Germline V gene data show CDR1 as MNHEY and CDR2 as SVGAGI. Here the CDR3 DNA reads TGTGCCACGACCTTGCAGGGTCGTGGCTACACCTTC. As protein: CATTLQGRGYTF.

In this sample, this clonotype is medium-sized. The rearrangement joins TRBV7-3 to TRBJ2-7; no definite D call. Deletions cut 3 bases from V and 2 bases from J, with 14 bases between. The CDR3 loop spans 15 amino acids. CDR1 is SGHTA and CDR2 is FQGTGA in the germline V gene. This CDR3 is CASSFRQLGTYEQYF. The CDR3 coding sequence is TGTGCCAGCAGCTTTCGACAACTCGGAACCTACGAGCAGTACTTC.

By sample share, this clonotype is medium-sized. The CDR3 is CSAGEVVGAKNIQYF. The CDR3 DNA sequence: TGCAGTGCGGGGGAGGTAGTTGGAGCCAAAAACATTCAGTACTTC. The genes are TRBV20-1 and TRBJ2-4; TRBD2 is a possible D gene (6 bases). Trimming stripped 6 bases from V and 0 bases from J, with 15 bases between. Germline lookup yields CDR1 DFQATT and CDR2 SNEGSKA (reference sequence). This CDR3 contains 15 residues.

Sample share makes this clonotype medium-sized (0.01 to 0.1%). The CDR3 DNA follows: TGCGCCAGCAGCCAAGGGCCTAGCGGGAGGGCAGCGGACACTAATGAGCAGTTCTTC. The encoded protein is CASSQGPSGRAADTNEQFF. V is TRBV4-3 and J is TRBJ2-1; 12 nucleotides agree with TRBD2. Germline V CDR1 and CDR2: LGHNA, YSLEER. The CDR3 extends over 19 amino acids. Trimming cost V 1 base and J 7 bases; bases outside gene matches: 14.

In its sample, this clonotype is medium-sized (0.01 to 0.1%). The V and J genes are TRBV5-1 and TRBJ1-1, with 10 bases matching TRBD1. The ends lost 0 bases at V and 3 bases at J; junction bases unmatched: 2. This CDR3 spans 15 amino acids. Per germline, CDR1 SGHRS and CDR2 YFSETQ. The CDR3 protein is CASSLGDRGHTEAFF. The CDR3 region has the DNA TGCGCCAGCAGCTTGGGGGACAGGGGTCACACTGAAGCTTTCTTT.

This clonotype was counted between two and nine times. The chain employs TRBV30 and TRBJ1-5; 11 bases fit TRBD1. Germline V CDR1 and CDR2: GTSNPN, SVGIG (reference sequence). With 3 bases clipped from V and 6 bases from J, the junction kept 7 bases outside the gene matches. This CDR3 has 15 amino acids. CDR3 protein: CAWSPGTGGSQPQHF. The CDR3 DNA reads TGTGCCTGGAGCCCCGGGACAGGGGGAAGTCAGCCCCAGCATTTT.

In DNA, the CDR3 is TGCAGTGCTAGACTAGCGGGAGGCAGCACAGATACGCAGTATTTT. This translates into CSARLAGGSTDTQYF. The chain employs TRBV20-1 and TRBJ2-3, with 11 positions matching TRBD2. There are 15 residues in the CDR3. The trim removed 2 bases at V and 0 bases at J, leaving 1 base unmatched. Looked up from germline, CDR1 is DFQATT and CDR2 is SNEGSKA (reference sequence).

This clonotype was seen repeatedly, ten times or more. The CDR3 spells CASILTGHNQETQYF. The CDR3 DNA follows: TGTGCCAGCATCCTCACGGGACATAACCAAGAGACCCAGTACTTC. This chain connects TRBV28 to TRBJ2-5; D is perhaps TRBD1 (6 bases). There are 15 residues in the CDR3. V was clipped by 7 bases and J by 0 bases, with 15 bases between them. Germline-derived CDR1 and CDR2 are MDHEN and SYDVKM.

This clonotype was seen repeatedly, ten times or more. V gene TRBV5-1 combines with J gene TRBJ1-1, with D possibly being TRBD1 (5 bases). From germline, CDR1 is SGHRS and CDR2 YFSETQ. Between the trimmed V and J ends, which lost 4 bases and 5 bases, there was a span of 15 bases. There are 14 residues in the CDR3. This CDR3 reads CASSRDGDSTEAFF. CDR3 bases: TGCGCCAGCAGCCGGGACGGGGATAGTACTGAAGCTTTCTTT.